This T cell receptor beta chain was sequenced in a study of blood T cell repertoires in COVID-19. The length of the CDR3 is 15 residues. Germline V CDR1 and CDR2: LNHDA, SQIVND (reference sequence). The J segment lost 4 bases and the V segment lost 7 bases, leaving 10 bases of the junction unmatched. Original processing methods: Counts of nucleated cells, estimated from reference gene primer amplification, were obtained. Assay used: immunoSEQ multiplex PCR; TCRdb lists only in-frame clones, some missing. V, J and clone size reflect that table, while D and trimming were determined from the DNA. The repertoire holds about 270,000 clones, with 89% as singletons.

This sequence was found in a middle-aged man with acute or convalescent COVID-19. The specimen sequenced was peripheral blood. The rearrangement links TRBV19 to TRBJ1-5; the match to TRBD1 covers 7 bases. CDR3 nucleotides: TGTGCCAGTAAGAGCGGACAGGTATCTAATCAGCCCCAGCATTTT. Translating it yields CASKSGQVSNQPQHF.